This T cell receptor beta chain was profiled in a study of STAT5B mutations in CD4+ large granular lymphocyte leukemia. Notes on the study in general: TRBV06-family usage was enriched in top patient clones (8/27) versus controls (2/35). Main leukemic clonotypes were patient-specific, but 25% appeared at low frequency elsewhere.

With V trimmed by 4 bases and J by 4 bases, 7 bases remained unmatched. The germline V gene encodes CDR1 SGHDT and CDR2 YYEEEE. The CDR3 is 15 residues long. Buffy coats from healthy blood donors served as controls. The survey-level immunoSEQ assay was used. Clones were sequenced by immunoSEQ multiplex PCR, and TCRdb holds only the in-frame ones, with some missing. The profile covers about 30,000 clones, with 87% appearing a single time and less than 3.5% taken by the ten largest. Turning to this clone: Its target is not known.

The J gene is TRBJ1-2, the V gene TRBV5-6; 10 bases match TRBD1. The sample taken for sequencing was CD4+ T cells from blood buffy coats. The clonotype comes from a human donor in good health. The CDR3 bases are TGTGCCAGCAGCCCCCGGGACAGGGGTTTCTATGGCTACACCTTC. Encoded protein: CASSPRDRGFYGYTF.